The clone carrying this T cell receptor (beta chain) was seen just once. Its specificity is unknown. Assay used: immunoSEQ multiplex PCR; TCRdb lists only in-frame clones, some missing. The table shows some 130,000 clones, with about nine tenths occurring only once. The sample is drawn from a study of OX40 agonist ivuxolimab in advanced cancers. Study background: Patients with prior anti-PD-1, anti-PD-L1 or anti-CTLA-4 therapy were eligible; about 40% had some. Study results and caveats: Within 6 weeks, CD4+ and CD8+ blood T cells expanded clonally at 0.1 to 3.0 mg/kg.

V lost 0 bases and J 0 bases, leaving 9 bases between the germline ends. Germline CDR1 GTSNPN, CDR2 SVGIG (reference sequence). The length of the CDR3 is 15 residues. Enrollment shut out patients with autoimmune disease history or systemic immunosuppression. The sample in question was CD4+ or CD8+ T cells sorted from blood, obtained in a trial of the OX40 agonist ivuxolimab. The TCR sequence derives from an adult with an advanced solid tumor such as melanoma, head and neck, liver or kidney cancer. The rearrangement joins TRBV30 to TRBJ1-3; no reliable D call. CDR3 protein: CAWSVPPTSGNTIYF. The DNA for the CDR3 is TGTGCCTGGAGTGTCCCTCCTACCTCTGGAAACACCATATATTTT.